The 2 T cell receptor beta chains in this list originate from one sample, sequenced in a study of CD8 T cells in Susac syndrome. Random hexamers primed reverse transcription of roughly 0.5 to 1 ug RNA. MiXCR, run by TCRdb on the immunoSEQ multiplex PCR reads, gives a single entry per CDR3 protein. The sample consists of 75,000 to 100,000 distinct CDR3 sequences, 95% of them appearing once. The specimen sequenced was CD8+ T cells from PBMCs. Receptors originate from a human donor with Susac syndrome.

This clonotype was picked up one time. This chain links TRBV20-1 with TRBJ2-1; either TRBD1 or TRBD2 may fit D (5 bases each). From germline, CDR1 is DFQATT and CDR2 SNEGSKA (reference sequence). The CDR3 sequence is 13 residues long. Trimming cost V 3 bases and J 9 bases, with 15 bases left between them. The CDR3: CSARMRGLFEQFF. CDR3 nucleotide sequence: TGCAGTGCTAGGATGAGGGGCCTATTTGAGCAGTTCTTC.

This clonotype occurred once. The V call is TRBV19, the J call TRBJ2-5, with no clear D. Germline CDR1 LNHDA, CDR2 SQIVND (reference sequence). Trimming stripped 3 bases from V and 5 bases from J, with 10 bases between. The CDR3 totals 13 residues. CDR3: CASSMVSEETQYF. DNA of the CDR3: TGTGCCAGTAGTATGGTATCCGAGGAGACCCAGTACTTC.